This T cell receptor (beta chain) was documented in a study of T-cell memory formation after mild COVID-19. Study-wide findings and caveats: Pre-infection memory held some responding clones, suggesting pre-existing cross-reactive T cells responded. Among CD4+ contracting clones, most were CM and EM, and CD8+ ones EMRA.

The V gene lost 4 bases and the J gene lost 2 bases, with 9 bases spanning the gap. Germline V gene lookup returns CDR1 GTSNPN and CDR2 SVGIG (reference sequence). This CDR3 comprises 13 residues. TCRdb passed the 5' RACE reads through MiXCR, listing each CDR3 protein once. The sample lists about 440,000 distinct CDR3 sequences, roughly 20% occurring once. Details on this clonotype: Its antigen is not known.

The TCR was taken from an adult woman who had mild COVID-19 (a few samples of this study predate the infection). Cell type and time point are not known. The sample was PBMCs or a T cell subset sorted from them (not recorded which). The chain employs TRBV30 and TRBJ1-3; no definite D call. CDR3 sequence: CAWTWTTGNTIYF. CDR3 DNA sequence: TGTGCCTGGACCTGGACTACTGGAAACACCATATATTTT. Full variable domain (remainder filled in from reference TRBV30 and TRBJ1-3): SQTIHQWPATLVQPVGSPLSLECTVEGTSNPNLYWYRQAAGRGLQLLFYSVGIGQISSEVPQNLSASRPQDRQFILSSKKLLLSDSGFYLCAWTWTTGNTIYFGEGSWLTVV.